This T cell receptor beta chain was recovered during a study of cytomegalovirus exposure and HLA in healthy donors. This clone was seen just once. The CDR3 extends over 12 amino acids. The V gene lost 5 bases and the J gene lost 8 bases, with 12 bases spanning the gap. The germline CDR1 and CDR2 sequences are SEHNR and FQNEAQ (reference sequence). It was with 60 Vbeta and 13 Jbeta primers that the PCR ran. Profiled with immunoSEQ multiplex PCR; TCRdb holds only in-frame clones, not every one. The sample holds 100,000 to 150,000 clones, about 70% seen once. The chain couples TRBV7-9 to TRBJ1-2; D perhaps matches TRBD1 (6 bases). The receptor comes from a woman aged 40 to 50 in good health and CMV-seronegative. The specimen was PBMCs. Here the CDR3 reads CASSLGGAGYTF. The CDR3 coding sequence is TGTGCCAGCAGCCTTGGGGGCGCGGGCTACACCTTC.